These 21 T cell receptor beta chains were all obtained from the same sample, sequenced in a study of cytomegalovirus exposure and HLA in healthy donors. Primers included in the PCR were 60 Vbeta and 13 Jbeta primers. Generated by immunoSEQ multiplex PCR, the TCRdb table keeps only in-frame clones and is missing some. The sample table sets out fewer than 200,000 clones. The sequencing sample was made of PBMCs. The receptors come from a woman aged 60-70 years in good health and CMV-seronegative.

The V gene is TRBV7-9, the J gene TRBJ1-2; D call uncertain. Germline CDR1 and CDR2: SEHNR and FQNEAQ (reference sequence). Trimming shortened V by 1 base and J by 4 bases, and 13 bases separated the two germline ends. This CDR3 spans 15 amino acids. The CDR3 sequence: CASSLGSAGIYGYTF. The CDR3 coding sequence is TGTGCCAGCAGCTTAGGTTCCGCGGGCATCTATGGCTACACCTTC.

The V and J genes are TRBV18 and TRBJ1-1; perhaps TRBD1 as D (6 bases). CDR1 and CDR2 from the germline V gene are KGHSH and LQKENI. CDR3 length: 14 amino acids. Trimming stripped 0 bases from V and 7 bases from J, with 12 bases between. The CDR3 loop is CASSPPWGQGEAFF. The CDR3 nucleotides are TGTGCCAGCTCACCACCGTGGGGGCAGGGTGAAGCTTTCTTT.

To note about this clone: Additional DNA sequences in this sample encode the identical CDR3. CDR3 sequence (DNA): TGTGCCAGCAGCTTCCGCGGCTCCTACAATGAGCAGTTCTTC. It yields the protein CASSFRGSYNEQFF. The V call is TRBV11-2, the J call TRBJ2-1; D not resolved. The CDR3 sequence is 14 residues long. V was pared by 3 bases and J by 0 bases, with 6 bases between. Per the germline V gene, CDR1 is SGHAT and CDR2 is FQNNGV.

V is TRBV11-1 and J is TRBJ1-1; D not resolved. Germline loops: CDR1 SGHAT, CDR2 FQDESV (reference sequence). The V end was cut by 1 base, the J end by 6 bases, with 15 bases between. CDR3 size: 15 residues. CDR3 amino acids: CASSLGAGIRAEAFF. The CDR3 coding sequence is TGTGCCAGCAGCTTAGGAGCCGGTATAAGAGCTGAAGCTTTCTTT. Drawing the rest from reference TRBV11-1 and TRBJ1-1, the complete variable domain is EAEVAQSPRYKITEKSQAVAFWCDPISGHATLYWYRQILGQGPELLVQFQDESVVDDSQLPKDRFSAERLKGVDSTLKIQPAELGDSAMYLCASSLGAGIRAEAFFGQGTRLTVV.

For this clone: Other nucleotide sequences in the sample specify the same CDR3. The chain joins TRBV18 to TRBJ2-7; TRBD2 aligns across 7 bases. Germline CDR1 KGHSH, CDR2 LQKENI. The V gene end was trimmed by 3 bases and the J gene end by 5 bases; junction bases not matched to a gene: 1. The CDR3 consists of 12 residues. The CDR3 here is CASSPAGDEQYF. CDR3 DNA sequence: TGTGCCAGCTCACCTGCGGGGGACGAGCAGTACTTC.

The chain recombines TRBV5-1 with TRBJ2-1; a possible D gene is TRBD2 (6 bases). CDR3 size: 16 residues. Per the germline V gene, CDR1 is SGHRS and CDR2 is YFSETQ. Deletions cut 1 base from V and 6 bases from J, with 17 bases between. The DNA for the CDR3 is TGCGCCAGCAGCTTGATTGCGGGAATTCTGAGCAATGAGCAGTTCTTC. Protein product: CASSLIAGILSNEQFF.

The chain has TRBV25-1 and TRBJ1-2; TRBD1 aligns across 7 bases. Germline V gene sequence: CDR1 MGHDK, CDR2 SYGVNS. The CDR3 sequence is 12 residues long. V lost 3 bases and J lost 7; bases outside the gene matches: 2. The DNA of the CDR3 is TGTGCCAGCAGTGAGTACAGGGGTGGCTACACCTTC. Its translation is CASSEYRGGYTF.

This sequence joins TRBV18 and TRBJ2-7; D call uncertain. This CDR3 is built from 14 residues. Germline-derived CDR1 and CDR2 are KGHSH and LQKENI. V was pared by 0 bases and J by 5 bases, with 11 bases between. CDR3 coding DNA: TGTGCCAGCTCACCACCACCGTCTAGGAACGAGCAGTACTTC. Its protein product is CASSPPPSRNEQYF.

The V and J genes are TRBV5-1 and TRBJ2-5; 9 nucleotides align to TRBD1. The CDR3 covers 17 residues. The V segment lost 2 bases and the J segment 7 bases; nucleotides outside the gene matches: 15. The germline gives CDR1 SGHRS, CDR2 YFSETQ. The chain's CDR3 is CASSFSTGTGLSGTQYF. For the CDR3, the DNA is TGCGCCAGCAGCTTTTCAACCGGGACAGGGCTAAGCGGGACCCAGTACTTC.

The chain has TRBV2 and TRBJ2-4; D possibly corresponds to TRBD1 (5 bases). The CDR3 is 17 residues long. V dropped 2 bases and J dropped 0 bases, with 14 bases sitting between them. Germline V lookup: CDR1 SNHLY, CDR2 FYNNEI. CDR3 loop: CASSERGSTLAKNIQYF. DNA of the CDR3: TGTGCCAGCAGTGAAAGGGGAAGCACTCTAGCCAAAAACATTCAGTACTTC. The full variable domain, with the rest looked up from reference TRBV2 and TRBJ2-4, is EPEVTQTPSHQVTQMGQEVILRCVPISNHLYFYWYRQILGQKVEFLVSFYNNEISEKSEIFDDQFSVERPDGSNFTLKIRSTKLEDSAMYFCASSERGSTLAKNIQYFGAGTRLSVL.

The chain joins TRBV10-2 to TRBJ1-5; D is uncertain. V gave up 9 bases and J gave up 4 bases, with 10 bases separating them. This CDR3 is built from 12 residues. CDR1 is WSHSY, CDR2 SAAADI, per germline. CDR3 residues: CASGLGNQPQHF. The DNA of the CDR3 is TGCGCCAGTGGACTGGGGAATCAGCCCCAGCATTTT.

J is TRBJ1-1 and V is TRBV5-1; the match to TRBD1 covers 7 bases. CDR3 size: 13 residues. Germline V CDR1 and CDR2: SGHRS, YFSETQ. The V and J ends lost 4 bases and 4 bases, in that order; junction bases with no gene match: 4. The CDR3 sequence: CASSLPGGTEAFF. For the CDR3, the DNA is TGCGCCAGCAGCCTCCCAGGGGGCACTGAAGCTTTCTTT.

On this clone: The same CDR3 is also encoded by other DNA sequences in this sample. The rearrangement joins TRBV14 to TRBJ1-1; 7 nucleotides line up with TRBD1. This CDR3 has 13 residues. V shed 1 base and J 7 bases; nucleotides not matched to a gene: 3. Germline V gene data show CDR1 as SGHDN and CDR2 as FVKESK. DNA of the CDR3: TGTGCCAGCAGCCAAGCCGGACAGGTTGAAGCTTTCTTT. As protein: CASSQAGQVEAFF.

The rearrangement links TRBV9 to TRBJ1-2; 9 bases agree with TRBD1. The V gene's germline CDR1 is SGDLS and CDR2 YYNGEE. The ends lost 1 base at V and 1 base at J; junction bases unmatched: 11. The CDR3 covers 18 residues. CDR3: CASSVMGGQGTFNYGYTF. Here the CDR3 DNA reads TGTGCCAGCAGCGTAATGGGGGGACAGGGAACCTTTAACTATGGCTACACCTTC. Complete variable domain (other parts from reference TRBV9 and TRBJ1-2): DSGVTQTPKHLITATGQRVTLRCSPRSGDLSVYWYQQSLDQGLQFLIQYYNGEERAKGNILERFSAQQFPDLHSELNLSSLELGDSALYFCASSVMGGQGTFNYGYTFGSGTRLTVV.

The chain combines TRBV6-6 with TRBJ1-1, with a possible D match to TRBD1 (6 bases). The CDR3 is made up of 16 amino acids. V dropped 0 bases and J dropped 1 base, with 12 bases sitting between them. Germline V gene sequence: CDR1 MNHNY, CDR2 SVGAGI (reference sequence). CDR3 amino acids: CASSYSRLTGNTEAFF. The DNA of the CDR3 is TGTGCCAGCAGTTACTCTAGGCTGACAGGGAACACTGAAGCTTTCTTT.

The rearrangement joins TRBV19 to TRBJ2-3; D gene ambiguous. CDR3 length: 16 residues. Trimming took 2 bases from V and 5 from J, leaving 17 bases between them. Per the germline V gene, CDR1 is LNHDA and CDR2 is SQIVND (reference sequence). Here the CDR3 DNA reads TGTGCCAGTAGTATACGCGGTGTCCTAACGGTAGATACGCAGTATTTT. Protein sequence: CASSIRGVLTVDTQYF.

The rearrangement joins TRBV4-2 to TRBJ1-2; TRBD1 matches 10 bases. The ends lost 0 bases at V and 4 bases at J; junction bases unmatched: 14. Germline V gives CDR1 LGHNA, CDR2 YNFKEQ. This CDR3 spans 19 amino acids. The CDR3 DNA reads TGTGCCAGCAGCCAAGATCGGGGGGGGACAGGGGTTTCGTTCTATGGCTACACCTTC. This gives the protein CASSQDRGGTGVSFYGYTF.

CDR3 in DNA: TGCGCCAGCAGCCAAGATCAGGGGCGGGAGCAGTACTTC. Encoded protein: CASSQDQGREQYF. The chain joins TRBV4-3 to TRBJ2-7; TRBD1 might be the D (6 bases). CDR1 is LGHNA, CDR2 YSLEER, per germline. CDR3 length equals 13 residues. Trimming stripped 0 bases from V and 7 bases from J, with 10 bases between.

The chain uses TRBV7-3 and TRBJ2-7; 9 bases are a match to TRBD2. With 1 base clipped from V and 5 bases from J, the junction kept 6 bases outside the gene matches. In germline, CDR1 is SGHTA, CDR2 FQGTGA. CDR3 length equals 15 residues. In DNA form, the CDR3 reads TGTGCCAGCAGCTTAATAGCGGGAGTACCTCACGAGCAGTACTTC. It yields the protein CASSLIAGVPHEQYF.

The J gene is TRBJ1-2, the V gene TRBV7-2, with unresolved D. V was clipped by 6 bases and J by 6 bases, with 17 bases between them. The CDR3 spans 14 residues. Germline V gene sequence: CDR1 SGHTA, CDR2 FQGNSA. DNA of the CDR3: TGTGCCAGCAGTCCCTCCCCCCCGTCGGATGGCTACACCTTC. Its translation is CASSPSPPSDGYTF.

The V and J genes are TRBV5-4 and TRBJ1-4; perhaps TRBD1 as D (6 bases). Trimming stripped 2 bases from V and 0 bases from J, with 17 bases between. CDR3 size: 18 residues. Germline CDR1 SGHNT, CDR2 YYREEE (reference sequence). The CDR3 region is CASSLGGRGAATNEKLFF. CDR3 sequence (DNA): TGTGCCAGCAGCTTAGGGGGGAGGGGGGCCGCAACTAATGAAAAACTGTTTTTT.